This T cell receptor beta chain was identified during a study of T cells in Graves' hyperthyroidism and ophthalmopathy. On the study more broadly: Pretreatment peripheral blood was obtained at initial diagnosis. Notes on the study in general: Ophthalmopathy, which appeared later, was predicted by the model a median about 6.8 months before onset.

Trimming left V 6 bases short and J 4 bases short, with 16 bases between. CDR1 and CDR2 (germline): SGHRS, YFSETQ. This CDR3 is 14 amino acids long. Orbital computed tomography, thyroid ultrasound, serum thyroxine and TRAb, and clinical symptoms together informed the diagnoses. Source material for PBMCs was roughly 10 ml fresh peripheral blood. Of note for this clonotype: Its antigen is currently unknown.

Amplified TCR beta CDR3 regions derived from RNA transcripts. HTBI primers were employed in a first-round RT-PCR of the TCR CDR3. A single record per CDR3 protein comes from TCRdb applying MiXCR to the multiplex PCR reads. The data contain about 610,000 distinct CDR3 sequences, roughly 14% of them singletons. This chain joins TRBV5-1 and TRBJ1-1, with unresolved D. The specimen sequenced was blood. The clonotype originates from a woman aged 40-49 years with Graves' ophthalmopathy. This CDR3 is CASTLVPPPTEAFF. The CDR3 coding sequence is TGCGCCAGCACGCTAGTCCCACCGCCCACTGAAGCTTTCTTT.